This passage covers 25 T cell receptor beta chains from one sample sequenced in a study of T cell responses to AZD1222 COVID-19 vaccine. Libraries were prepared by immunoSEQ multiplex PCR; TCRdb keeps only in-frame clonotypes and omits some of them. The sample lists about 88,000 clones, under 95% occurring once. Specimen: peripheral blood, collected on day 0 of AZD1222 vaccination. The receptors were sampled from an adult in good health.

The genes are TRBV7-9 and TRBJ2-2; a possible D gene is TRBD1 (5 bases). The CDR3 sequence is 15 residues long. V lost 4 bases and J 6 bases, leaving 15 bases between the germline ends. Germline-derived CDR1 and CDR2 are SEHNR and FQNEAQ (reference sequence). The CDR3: CASSSRVAGAGELFF. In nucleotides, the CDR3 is TGTGCCAGCAGCTCCAGGGTGGCTGGCGCCGGGGAGCTGTTTTTT.

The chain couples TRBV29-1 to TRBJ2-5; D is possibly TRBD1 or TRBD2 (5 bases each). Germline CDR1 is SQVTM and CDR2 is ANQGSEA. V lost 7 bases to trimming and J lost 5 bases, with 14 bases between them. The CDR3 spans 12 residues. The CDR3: CSERGPGETQYF. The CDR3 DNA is TGCAGCGAGAGGGGACCGGGGGAGACCCAGTACTTC. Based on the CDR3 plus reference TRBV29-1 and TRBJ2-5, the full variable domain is SAVISQKPSRDICQRGTSLTIQCQVDSQVTMMFWYRQQPGQSLTLIATANQGSEATYESGFVIDKFPISRPNLTFSTLTVSNMSPEDSSIYLCSERGPGETQYFGPGTRLLVL.

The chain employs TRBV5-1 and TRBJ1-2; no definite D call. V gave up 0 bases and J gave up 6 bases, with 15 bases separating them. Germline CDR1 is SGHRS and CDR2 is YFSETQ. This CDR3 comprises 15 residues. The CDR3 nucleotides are TGCGCCAGCAGCTTGGTGGCAGGAAGTATCGATGGCTACACCTTC. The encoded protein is CASSLVAGSIDGYTF.

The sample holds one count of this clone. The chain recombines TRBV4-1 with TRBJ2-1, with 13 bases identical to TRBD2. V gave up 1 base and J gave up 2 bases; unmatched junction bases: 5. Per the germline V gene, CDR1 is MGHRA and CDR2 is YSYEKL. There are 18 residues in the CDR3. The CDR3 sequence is CASSQGLAGGPAYNEQFF. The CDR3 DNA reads TGCGCCAGCAGCCAAGGACTAGCGGGAGGCCCCGCCTACAATGAGCAGTTCTTC.

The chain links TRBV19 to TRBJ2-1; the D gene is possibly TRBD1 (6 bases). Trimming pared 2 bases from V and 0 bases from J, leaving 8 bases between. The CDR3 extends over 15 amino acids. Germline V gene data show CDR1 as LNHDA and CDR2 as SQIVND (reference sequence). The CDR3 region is CASSITGSSYNEQFF. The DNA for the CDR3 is TGTGCCAGTAGTATAACAGGGAGCTCCTACAATGAGCAGTTCTTC.

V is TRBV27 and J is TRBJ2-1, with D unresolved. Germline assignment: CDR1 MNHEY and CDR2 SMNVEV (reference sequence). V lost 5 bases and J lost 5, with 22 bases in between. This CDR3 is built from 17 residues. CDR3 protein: CASSPPIAIPWDNEQFF. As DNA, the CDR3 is TGTGCCAGCAGTCCCCCTATTGCGATTCCCTGGGACAATGAGCAGTTCTTC.

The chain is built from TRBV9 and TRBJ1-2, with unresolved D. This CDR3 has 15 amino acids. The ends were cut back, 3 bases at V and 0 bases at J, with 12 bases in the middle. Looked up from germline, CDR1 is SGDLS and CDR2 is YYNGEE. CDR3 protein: CASSASSGSNYGYTF. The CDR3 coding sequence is TGTGCCAGCAGCGCCTCTTCCGGGTCTAACTATGGCTACACCTTC.

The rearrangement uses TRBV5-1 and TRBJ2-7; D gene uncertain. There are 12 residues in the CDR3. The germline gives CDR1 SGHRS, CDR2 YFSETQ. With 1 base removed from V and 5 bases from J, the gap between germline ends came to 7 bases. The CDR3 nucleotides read TGCGCCAGCAGCTTGAGTGGGGACGAGCAGTACTTC. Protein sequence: CASSLSGDEQYF. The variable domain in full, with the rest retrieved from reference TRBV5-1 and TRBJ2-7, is KAGVTQTPRYLIKTRGQQVTLSCSPISGHRSVSWYQQTPGQGLQFLFEYFSETQRNKGNFPGRFSGRQFSNSRSEMNVSTLELGDSALYLCASSLSGDEQYFGPGTRLTVT.

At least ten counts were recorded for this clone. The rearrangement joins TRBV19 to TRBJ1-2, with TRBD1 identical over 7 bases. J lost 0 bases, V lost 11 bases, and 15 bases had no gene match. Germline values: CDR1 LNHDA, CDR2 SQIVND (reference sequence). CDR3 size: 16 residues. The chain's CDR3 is CASLRVGGDSNYGYTF. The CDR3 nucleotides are TGTGCCTCTCTTCGGGTAGGGGGCGACTCTAACTATGGCTACACCTTC.

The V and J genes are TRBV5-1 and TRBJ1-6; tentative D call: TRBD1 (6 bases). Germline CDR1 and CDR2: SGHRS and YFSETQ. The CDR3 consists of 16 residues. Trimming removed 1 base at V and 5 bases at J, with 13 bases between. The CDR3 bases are TGCGCCAGCAGCTTGACAGGGCAGCAAAATAATTCACCCCTCCACTTT. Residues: CASSLTGQQNNSPLHF.

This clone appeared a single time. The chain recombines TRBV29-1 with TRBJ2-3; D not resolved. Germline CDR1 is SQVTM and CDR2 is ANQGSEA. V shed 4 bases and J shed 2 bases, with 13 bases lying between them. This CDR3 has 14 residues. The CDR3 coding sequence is TGCAGCGTTGTTCCCTCTTTGGCCACAGATACGCAGTATTTT. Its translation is CSVVPSLATDTQYF.

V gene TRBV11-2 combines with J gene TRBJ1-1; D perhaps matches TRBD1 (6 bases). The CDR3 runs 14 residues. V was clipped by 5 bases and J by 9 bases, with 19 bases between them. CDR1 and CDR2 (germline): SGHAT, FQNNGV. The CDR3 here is CASSPTVGGSQAFF. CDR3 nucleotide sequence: TGTGCCAGCAGCCCGACAGTCGGGGGCTCTCAAGCTTTCTTT.

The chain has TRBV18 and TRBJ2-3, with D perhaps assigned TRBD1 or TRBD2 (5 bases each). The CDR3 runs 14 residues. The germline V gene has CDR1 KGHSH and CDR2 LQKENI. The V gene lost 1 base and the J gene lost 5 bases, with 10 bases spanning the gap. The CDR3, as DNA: TGTGCCAGCTCACCACGGGGGAAGGGAGATACGCAGTATTTT. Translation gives CASSPRGKGDTQYF.

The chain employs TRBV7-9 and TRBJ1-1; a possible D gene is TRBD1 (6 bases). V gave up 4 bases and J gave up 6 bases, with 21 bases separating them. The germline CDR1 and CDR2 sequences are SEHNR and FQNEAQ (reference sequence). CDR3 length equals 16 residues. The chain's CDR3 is CASSSPLQGLVAEAFF. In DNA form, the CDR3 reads TGTGCCAGCAGCTCACCACTACAGGGTTTAGTAGCTGAAGCTTTCTTT.

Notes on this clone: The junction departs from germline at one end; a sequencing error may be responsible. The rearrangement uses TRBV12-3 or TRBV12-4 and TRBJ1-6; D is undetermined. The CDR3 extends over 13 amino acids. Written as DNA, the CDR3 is TGTGCCAGCAGGGCCGGGGTTAATTCCCCCCTCCACTTT. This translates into CASRAGVNSPLHF.

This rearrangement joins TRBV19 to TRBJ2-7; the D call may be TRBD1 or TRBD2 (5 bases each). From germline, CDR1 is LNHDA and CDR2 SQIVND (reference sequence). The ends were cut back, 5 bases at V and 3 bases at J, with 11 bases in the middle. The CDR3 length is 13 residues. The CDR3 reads CASSPGDDYEQYF. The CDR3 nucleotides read TGTGCCAGTAGTCCTGGGGACGACTACGAGCAGTACTTC.

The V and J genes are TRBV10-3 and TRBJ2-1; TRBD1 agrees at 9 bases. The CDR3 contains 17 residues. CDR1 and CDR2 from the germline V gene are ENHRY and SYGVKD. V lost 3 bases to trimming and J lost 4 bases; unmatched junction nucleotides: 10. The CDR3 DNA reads TGTGCCATCAGTGAATCGACAGGGGGGCAACCTTACAATGAGCAGTTCTTC. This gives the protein CAISESTGGQPYNEQFF.

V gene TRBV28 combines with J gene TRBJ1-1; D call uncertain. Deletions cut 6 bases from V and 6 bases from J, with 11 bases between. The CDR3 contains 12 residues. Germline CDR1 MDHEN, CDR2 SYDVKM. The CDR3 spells CASRYAGSEAFF. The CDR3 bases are TGTGCCAGCAGATATGCGGGTTCTGAAGCTTTCTTT.

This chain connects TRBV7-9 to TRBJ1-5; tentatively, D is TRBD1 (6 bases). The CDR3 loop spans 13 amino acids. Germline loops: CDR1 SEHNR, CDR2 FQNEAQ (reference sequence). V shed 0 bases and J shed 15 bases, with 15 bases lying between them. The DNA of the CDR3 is TGTGCCAGCAGCTTAGCCGGGGACACTCCGTCGCATTTT. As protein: CASSLAGDTPSHF.

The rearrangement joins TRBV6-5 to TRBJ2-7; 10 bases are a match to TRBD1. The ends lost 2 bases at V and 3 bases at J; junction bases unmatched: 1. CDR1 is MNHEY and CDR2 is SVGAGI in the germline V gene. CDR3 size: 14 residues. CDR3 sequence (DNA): TGTGCCAGCAGTTACCGGGACAGGGGCTACGAGCAGTACTTC. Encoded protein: CASSYRDRGYEQYF.

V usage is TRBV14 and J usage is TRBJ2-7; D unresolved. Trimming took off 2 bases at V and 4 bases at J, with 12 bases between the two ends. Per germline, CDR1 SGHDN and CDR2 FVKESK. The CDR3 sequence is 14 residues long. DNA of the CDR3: TGTGCCAGCAGCCAATATGGGTATCTTTACGAGCAGTACTTC. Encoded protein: CASSQYGYLYEQYF. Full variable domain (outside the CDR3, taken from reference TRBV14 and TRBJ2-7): EAGVTQFPSHSVIEKGQTVTLRCDPISGHDNLYWYRRVMGKEIKFLLHFVKESKQDESGMPNNRFLAERTGGTYSTLKVQPAELEDSGVYFCASSQYGYLYEQYFGPGTRLTVT.

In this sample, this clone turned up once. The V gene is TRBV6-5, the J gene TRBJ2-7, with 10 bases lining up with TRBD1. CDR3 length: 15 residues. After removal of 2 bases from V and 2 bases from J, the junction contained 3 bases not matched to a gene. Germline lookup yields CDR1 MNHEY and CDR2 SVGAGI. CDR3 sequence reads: CASSYGDRGTYEQYF. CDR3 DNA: TGTGCCAGCAGTTACGGGGACAGGGGTACCTACGAGCAGTACTTC.

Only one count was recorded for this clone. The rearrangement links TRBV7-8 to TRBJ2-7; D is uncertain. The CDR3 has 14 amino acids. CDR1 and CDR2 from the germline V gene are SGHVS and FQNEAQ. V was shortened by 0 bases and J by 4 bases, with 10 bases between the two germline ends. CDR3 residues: CASSLAPLTYEQYF. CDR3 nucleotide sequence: TGTGCCAGCAGCTTAGCCCCCCTAACGTACGAGCAGTACTTC. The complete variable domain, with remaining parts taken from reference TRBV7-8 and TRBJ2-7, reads GAGVSQSPRYKVAKRGQDVALRCDPISGHVSLFWYQQALGQGPEFLTYFQNEAQLDKSGLPSDRFFAERPEGSVSTLKIQRTQQEDSAVYLCASSLAPLTYEQYFGPGTRLTVT.

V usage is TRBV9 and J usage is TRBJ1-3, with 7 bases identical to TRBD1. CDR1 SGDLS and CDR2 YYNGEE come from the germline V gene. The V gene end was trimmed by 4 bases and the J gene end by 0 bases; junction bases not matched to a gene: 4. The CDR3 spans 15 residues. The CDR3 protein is CASSPEGASGNTIYF. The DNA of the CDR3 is TGTGCCAGCAGCCCGGAGGGGGCCTCTGGAAACACCATATATTTT.

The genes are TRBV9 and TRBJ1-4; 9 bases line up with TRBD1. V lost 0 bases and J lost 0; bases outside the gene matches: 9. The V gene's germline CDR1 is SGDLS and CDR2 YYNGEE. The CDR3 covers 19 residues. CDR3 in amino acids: CASSVGDGQGITTNEKLFF. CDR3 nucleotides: TGTGCCAGCAGCGTAGGAGATGGACAGGGGATAACAACTAATGAAAAACTGTTTTTT.